This T cell receptor (beta chain) was identified during a study of response to subunit inactivated influenza vaccine. Whole-study findings and limits: The authors put forward the suggestion that each seasonal influenza vaccination may bring in only a limited number of new T cells.

MiXCR, applied by TCRdb to the RT-PCR reads, yields one record per CDR3 protein. The sample comprises approximately 530,000 distinct CDR3 sequences, around 8% of which are singletons, and 13% rests with the top ten. The CDR3 contains 16 residues. Trimming stripped 2 bases from V and 4 bases from J, with 16 bases between. The germline gives CDR1 WNHNN, CDR2 SYGVQD (reference sequence). This clonotype was seen at least ten times. The antigen is unknown. This TCR derives from a man aged 45 to 75 who received an inactivated influenza vaccine. The specimen was PBMCs from blood, collected roughly 24 months after vaccination. The V and J genes are TRBV10-1 and TRBJ2-3; D is unresolved. This CDR3 is CASSEGKTSGADTQYF. The CDR3 DNA sequence: TGCGCCAGCAGTGAGGGAAAGACCTCGGGCGCAGATACGCAGTATTTT.